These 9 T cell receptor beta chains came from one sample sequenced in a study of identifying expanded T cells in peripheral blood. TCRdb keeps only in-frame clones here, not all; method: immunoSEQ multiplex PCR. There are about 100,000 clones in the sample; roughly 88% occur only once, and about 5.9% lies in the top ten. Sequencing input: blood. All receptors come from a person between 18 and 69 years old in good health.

CDR3 protein: CASSVTGDDEQYF. The CDR3 region has the DNA TGTGCCAGCAGCGTAACGGGGGACGACGAGCAGTACTTC. The V gene is TRBV9, the J gene TRBJ2-7, with TRBD2 as a possible D gene (6 bases). Germline V gives CDR1 SGDLS, CDR2 YYNGEE. This CDR3 has 13 amino acids. The ends were cut back, 1 base at V and 5 bases at J, with 10 bases in the middle.

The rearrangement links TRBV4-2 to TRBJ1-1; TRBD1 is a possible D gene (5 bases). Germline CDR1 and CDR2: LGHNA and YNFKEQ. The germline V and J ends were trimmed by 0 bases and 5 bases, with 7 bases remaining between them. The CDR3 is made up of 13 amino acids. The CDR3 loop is CASSQERGTEAFF. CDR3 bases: TGTGCCAGCAGCCAAGAGCGGGGGACTGAAGCTTTCTTT.

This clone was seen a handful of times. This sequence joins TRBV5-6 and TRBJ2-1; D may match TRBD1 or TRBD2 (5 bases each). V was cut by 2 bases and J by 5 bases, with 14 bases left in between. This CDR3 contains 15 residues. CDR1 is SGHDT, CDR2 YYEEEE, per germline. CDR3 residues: CASSFEWGINNEQFF. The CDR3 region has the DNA TGTGCCAGCAGCTTCGAATGGGGGATCAACAATGAGCAGTTCTTC.

The CDR3 loop is CASSLSGTGGSNEQFF. For the CDR3, the DNA is TGTGCCAGCAGTCTATCAGGGACAGGGGGATCCAATGAGCAGTTCTTC. The chain combines TRBV2 with TRBJ2-1; 11 bases map to TRBD1. The ends lost 5 bases at V and 6 bases at J; junction bases unmatched: 9. Germline V gene lookup returns CDR1 SNHLY and CDR2 FYNNEI. This CDR3 has 16 residues.

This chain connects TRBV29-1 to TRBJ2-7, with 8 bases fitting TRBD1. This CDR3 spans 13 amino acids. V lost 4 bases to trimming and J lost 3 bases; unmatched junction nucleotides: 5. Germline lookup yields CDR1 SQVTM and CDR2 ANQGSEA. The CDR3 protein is CSVGVGTGYEQYF. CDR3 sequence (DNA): TGCAGCGTTGGGGTTGGGACAGGCTACGAGCAGTACTTC.

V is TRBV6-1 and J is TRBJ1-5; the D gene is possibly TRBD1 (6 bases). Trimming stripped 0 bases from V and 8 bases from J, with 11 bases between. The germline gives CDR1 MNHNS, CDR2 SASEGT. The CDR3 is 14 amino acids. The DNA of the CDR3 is TGTGCCAGCAGTGAAGCCGGGGGCGTTGAGCCCCAGCATTTT. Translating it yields CASSEAGGVEPQHF.

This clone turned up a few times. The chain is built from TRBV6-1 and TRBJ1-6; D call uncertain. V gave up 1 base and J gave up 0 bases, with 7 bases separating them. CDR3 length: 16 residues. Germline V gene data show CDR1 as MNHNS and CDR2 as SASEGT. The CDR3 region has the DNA TGTGCCAGCAGTGAAGTTAGTAGCTCCTATAATTCACCCCTCCACTTT. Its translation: CASSEVSSSYNSPLHF.

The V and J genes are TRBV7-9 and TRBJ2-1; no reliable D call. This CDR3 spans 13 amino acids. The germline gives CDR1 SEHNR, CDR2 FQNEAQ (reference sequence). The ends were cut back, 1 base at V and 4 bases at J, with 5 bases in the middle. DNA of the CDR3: TGTGCCAGCAGCTTAGTCCCATACAATGAGCAGTTCTTC. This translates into CASSLVPYNEQFF.

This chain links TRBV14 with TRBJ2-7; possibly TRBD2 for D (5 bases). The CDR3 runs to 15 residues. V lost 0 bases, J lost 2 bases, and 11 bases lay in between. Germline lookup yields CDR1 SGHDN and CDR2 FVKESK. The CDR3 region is CASSQDQRETYEQYF. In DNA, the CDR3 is TGTGCCAGCAGCCAAGATCAGAGGGAGACCTACGAGCAGTACTTC.